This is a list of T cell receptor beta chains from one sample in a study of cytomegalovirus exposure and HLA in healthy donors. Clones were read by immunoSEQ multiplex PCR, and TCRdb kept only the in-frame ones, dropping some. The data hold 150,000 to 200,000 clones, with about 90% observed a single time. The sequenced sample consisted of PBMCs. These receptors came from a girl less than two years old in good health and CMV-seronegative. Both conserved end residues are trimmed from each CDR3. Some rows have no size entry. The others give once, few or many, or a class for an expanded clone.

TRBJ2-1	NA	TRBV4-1	ASSQVLGRVADNEQF
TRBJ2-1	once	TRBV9	ASSVGSYNEQF
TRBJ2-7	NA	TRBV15	ATSSGTGSSYEQY
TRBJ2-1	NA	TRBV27	ASSQSGATYNEQF
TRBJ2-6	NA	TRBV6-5	ASSLTLSGANVLT
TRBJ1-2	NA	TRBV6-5	ASSYSRIQGHGYT
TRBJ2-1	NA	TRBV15	ATSRGLAGPYNEQF
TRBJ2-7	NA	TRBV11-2	ASSLGRGRHIYEQY
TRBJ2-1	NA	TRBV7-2	ASSPTGTSTYNEQF
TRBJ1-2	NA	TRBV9	ASSPPDRANYGYT
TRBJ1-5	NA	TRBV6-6	ASSYDWIQH
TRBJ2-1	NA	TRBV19	ASSLAGVYNEQF
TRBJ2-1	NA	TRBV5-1	ASSLWGEDDNEQF
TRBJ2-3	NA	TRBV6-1	ASRGTSGGAWTQY
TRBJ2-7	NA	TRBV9	ASSVGSPYEQY
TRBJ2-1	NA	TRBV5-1	ASSPTTVPAFSSYNEQF
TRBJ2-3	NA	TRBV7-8	ASRPAVLAVDTQY
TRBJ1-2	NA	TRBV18	ASHQDREPYGYT
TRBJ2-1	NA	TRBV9	ASSKSSYNEQF
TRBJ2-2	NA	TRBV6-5	ASSYAGGPGELF
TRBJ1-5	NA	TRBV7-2	ASSLAVRGNQPQH
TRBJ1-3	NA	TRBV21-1	ASSKVPGHRVNSGNTIY
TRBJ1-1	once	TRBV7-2	ASSLTGVNTEAF
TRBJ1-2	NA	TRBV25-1	ASSARTGQGVVGYT
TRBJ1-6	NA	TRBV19	ASSMSTIRGDSPLH
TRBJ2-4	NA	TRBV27	ASSRGIGGSETKNIQY
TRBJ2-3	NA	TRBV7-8	ASTPGRGTDTQY
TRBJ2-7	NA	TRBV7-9	ASSSQTGRGRSYEQY
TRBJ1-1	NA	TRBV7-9	ASSLALIGGPAIEAF
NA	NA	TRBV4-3	ASSPELAGGYEQY
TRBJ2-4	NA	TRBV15	ATSRDRAKYGAKNIQY
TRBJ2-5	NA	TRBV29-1	SVDGVGQETQY
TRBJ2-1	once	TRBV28	ASSLGSYNEQF
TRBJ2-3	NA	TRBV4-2	ASSQDGRGADTQY
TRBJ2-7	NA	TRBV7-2	ASSFRTSGNNEQY
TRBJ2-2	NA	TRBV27	ASSSHIRQGRANTGELF
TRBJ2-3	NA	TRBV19	ASSMGGQAPDTQY
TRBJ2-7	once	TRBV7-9	ASSLGIAYEQY
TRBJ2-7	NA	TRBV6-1	ASRSGLAGGYEQY
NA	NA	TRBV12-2	ASRLLPLRDRASYEQY
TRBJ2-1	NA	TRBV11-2	ASSQASGGTYYNEQF
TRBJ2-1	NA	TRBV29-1	SVESSGGPNNEQF
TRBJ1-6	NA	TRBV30	APPGTVYNSPLH
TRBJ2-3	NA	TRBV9	ASSVALAGGTDTQY
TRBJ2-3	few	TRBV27	ASQIARGSGTQY
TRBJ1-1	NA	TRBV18	ASSPDRKAPFTEAF
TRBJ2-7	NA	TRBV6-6	ASAVADDYEQY
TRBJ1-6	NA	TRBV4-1	ASSQDHHLAYNSPLH
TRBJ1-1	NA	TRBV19	ASSIGQNTEAF